The 24 T cell receptor beta chains listed next were all sequenced from one sample in a study of T-cell reconstitution after alpha-beta-depleted transplantation in children. A TCRbeta library incorporating unique molecular identifiers was prepared. One entry per CDR3 protein, called by TCRdb with MiXCR from the PCR reads. In the table there are around 680,000 distinct CDR3 sequences, roughly 15% of which are singletons. The material was PBMCs from the stem cell graft donor, obtained from the stem cell graft. The receptors come from a human donor who donated a stem cell graft to a child with acute myeloid leukemia.

This clonotype was seen only a few times. This chain connects TRBV12-3 or TRBV12-4 to TRBJ2-1; 7 nucleotides agree with TRBD1. The trim removed 8 bases at V and 2 bases at J, leaving 9 bases unmatched. CDR3 length: 15 amino acids. CDR3 region: CASCEDRVPYNEQFF. The CDR3 DNA is TGTGCCAGCTGCGAAGACAGGGTCCCCTACAATGAGCAGTTCTTC.

The gene calls are TRBV12-3 or TRBV12-4 and TRBJ1-2, with TRBD1 matching 8 bases. This CDR3 is 14 amino acids long. The V segment lost 7 bases and the J segment 8 bases; nucleotides outside the gene matches: 12. The CDR3 DNA follows: TGTGCCAGCACCGACGACAGGGGCGACCGGGGCTACACCTTC. Translated: CASTDDRGDRGYTF.

The gene calls are TRBV20-1 and TRBJ2-6; TRBD2 is a possible D gene (5 bases). Trimming cost V 5 bases and J 4 bases, with 9 bases left between them. CDR1 is DFQATT, CDR2 SNEGSKA, per germline (reference sequence). CDR3 length: 13 residues. The CDR3 region is CSAGESGANVLTF. The DNA for the CDR3 is TGCAGTGCTGGGGAGTCCGGGGCCAACGTCCTGACTTTC.

The CDR3 loop is CASSLGGSIYEQYF. CDR3 in DNA: TGTGCCAGCAGCTTGGGGGGATCAATCTACGAGCAGTACTTC. The chain carries TRBV7-3 and TRBJ2-7, with D perhaps TRBD2 (6 bases). Trimming removed 3 bases from V and 3 bases from J, with 12 bases in between. The CDR3 is 14 residues long. Germline CDR1 and CDR2: SGHTA and FQGTGA. The full variable domain, in which reference TRBV7-3 and TRBJ2-7 provide the parts outside the CDR3, is GAGVSQTPSNKVTEKGKYVELRCDPISGHTALYWYRQSLGQGPEFLIYFQGTGAADDSGLPNDRFFAVRPEGSVSTLKIQRTERGDSAVYLCASSLGGSIYEQYFGPGTRLTVT.

The chain joins TRBV6-2 or TRBV6-3 to TRBJ2-1, with a tentative D call TRBD2 (6 bases). The CDR3 runs to 19 residues. Between the trimmed V and J ends, which lost 2 bases and 2 bases, there was a span of 22 bases. Germline CDR1 and CDR2: MNHEY and SVGEGT. The CDR3 nucleotides are TGTGCCAGCAGTTACGCATATCCGACGGGGGATCATCCCTACAATGAGCAGTTCTTC. Protein: CASSYAYPTGDHPYNEQFF.

This chain links TRBV9 with TRBJ2-1; 9 bases are shared with TRBD1. The CDR3 is 14 residues long. V shed 3 bases, J shed 6 bases, and the junction held 4 bases outside the gene matches. Germline lookup yields CDR1 SGDLS and CDR2 YYNGEE. The DNA of the CDR3 is TGTGCCAGCAGCGGACAGGGGGTGAGCAATGAGCAGTTCTTC. It specifies CASSGQGVSNEQFF.

CDR3 sequence (DNA): TGCAGCGTTGTACAGGGCTCCGAGCAGTACGTC. It translates to CSVVQGSEQYV. The chain is built from TRBV29-1 and TRBJ2-7; possibly TRBD1 for D (6 bases). Germline CDR1 reads SQVTM; CDR2 reads ANQGSEA. The length of the CDR3 is 11 residues. Trimming took off 4 bases at V and 6 bases at J, with 10 bases between the two ends.

This clonotype has more than one count but fewer than ten. The V call is TRBV20-1, the J call TRBJ2-3, with D possibly matching TRBD2 (6 bases). CDR1 is DFQATT, CDR2 SNEGSKA, per germline (reference sequence). The CDR3 length is 13 residues. V was clipped by 6 bases and J by 5 bases, with 15 bases between them. CDR3 sequence reads: CSAPASVLDTQYF. CDR3 DNA sequence: TGCAGTGCCCCGGCTAGCGTTCTAGATACGCAGTATTTT.

The chain couples TRBV6-5 to TRBJ2-3; D ambiguous. The CDR3 runs 15 residues. V was pared by 2 bases and J by 0 bases, with 9 bases between. Germline assignment: CDR1 MNHEY and CDR2 SVGAGI. For the CDR3, the DNA is TGTGCCAGCAGTTACCAGACTGGTAGCACAGATACGCAGTATTTT. Translated: CASSYQTGSTDTQYF.

This clonotype appeared many times. This chain uses TRBV6-1 with TRBJ2-3; the match to TRBD2 covers 9 bases. Germline lookup yields CDR1 MNHNS and CDR2 SASEGT. Trimming took 6 bases from V and 6 from J; bases not matched to a gene: 7. This CDR3 contains 14 residues. The CDR3 is CASRSGLAKDTQYF. The CDR3 DNA reads as TGTGCCAGCAGGTCGGGACTAGCAAAGGATACGCAGTATTTT.

This chain connects TRBV7-8 to TRBJ1-1; D is perhaps TRBD1 (5 bases). Germline V gene lookup returns CDR1 SGHVS and CDR2 FQNEAQ. The CDR3 sequence is 16 residues long. The V end lost 5 bases, the J end lost 1 base, and 17 bases lay between the germline ends. CDR3 sequence: CASSRKSGEENTEAFF. The CDR3 region has the DNA TGTGCCAGCAGCCGGAAATCGGGGGAAGAGAACACTGAAGCTTTCTTT.

The chain employs TRBV5-6 and TRBJ2-2, with D unresolved. The V gene's germline CDR1 is SGHDT and CDR2 YYEEEE. This CDR3 spans 15 amino acids. Trimming shortened V by 0 bases and J by 0 bases, and 6 bases separated the two germline ends. CDR3 residues: CASSLDSANTGELFF. CDR3 bases: TGTGCCAGCAGCTTGGACAGCGCGAACACCGGGGAGCTGTTTTTT.

This clonotype came up many times. The genes are TRBV20-1 and TRBJ1-5, with TRBD1 as a possible D gene (5 bases). Trimming removed 6 bases from V and 7 bases from J, with 25 bases in between. The germline V gene encodes CDR1 DFQATT and CDR2 SNEGSKA (reference sequence). CDR3 length: 16 residues. The CDR3 reads CSAVLQGRGLAQPQHF. CDR3 DNA sequence: TGCAGTGCCGTCCTCCAGGGCCGAGGCTTGGCGCAGCCCCAGCATTTT.

This clonotype was seen at least ten times. The chain couples TRBV5-6 to TRBJ2-2; D unresolved. The germline V gene has CDR1 SGHDT and CDR2 YYEEEE. This CDR3 comprises 17 residues. V was pared by 0 bases and J by 2 bases, with 14 bases between. The CDR3 loop reads CASSLERKTINTGELFF. In DNA form, the CDR3 reads TGTGCCAGCAGCTTGGAACGGAAAACGATAAACACCGGGGAGCTGTTTTTT.

The chain joins TRBV20-1 to TRBJ2-1; tentative D call: TRBD2 (6 bases). This CDR3 comprises 18 residues. Trimming left V 3 bases short and J 0 bases short, with 21 bases between. Germline loops: CDR1 DFQATT, CDR2 SNEGSKA (reference sequence). The CDR3 sequence: CSARGGVGVGSSYNEQFF. DNA for the CDR3: TGCAGTGCTAGGGGAGGTGTAGGGGTCGGGAGCTCCTACAATGAGCAGTTCTTC.

The V and J genes are TRBV5-8 and TRBJ2-1, with D possibly matching TRBD2 (6 bases). V was clipped by 0 bases and J by 12 bases, with 13 bases between them. The CDR3 contains 13 residues. CDR1 is SGHTS, CDR2 YDEGEE, per germline. The CDR3 loop is CASSLAGGESQFF. DNA for the CDR3: TGTGCCAGCAGCTTGGCCGGAGGGGAATCGCAGTTCTTC. The whole variable domain, remainder taken from reference TRBV5-8 and TRBJ2-1, is EAGVTQSPTHLIKTRGQQATLRCSPISGHTSVYWYQQALGLGLQFLLWYDEGEERNRGNFPPRFSGRQFPNYSSELNVNALELEDSALYLCASSLAGGESQFFGPGTRLTVL.

This sequence joins TRBV12-3 or TRBV12-4 and TRBJ1-2, with 7 nucleotides matching TRBD1. CDR3 length equals 17 residues. V was clipped by 2 bases and J by 8 bases; unmatched bases: 17. The CDR3 spells CASSLNPRPTGSEGYTF. The CDR3 coding sequence is TGTGCCAGCAGTTTAAATCCTCGACCGACAGGGTCGGAAGGCTACACCTTC.

This clonotype has a handful of counts. The chain links TRBV4-1 to TRBJ1-1; D perhaps matches TRBD1 (6 bases). V was shortened by 1 base and J by 4 bases, with 13 bases between the two germline ends. This CDR3 region has 15 residues. Germline CDR1 reads MGHRA; CDR2 reads YSYEKL. CDR3 sequence reads: CASSQARGGGTEAFF. The CDR3 DNA reads as TGCGCCAGCAGCCAAGCTAGAGGGGGAGGCACTGAAGCTTTCTTT.

As concerns this clonotype: A clone one base away is much larger, so this may be a read error. This chain uses TRBV20-1 with TRBJ2-4; 7 bases align to TRBD1. V trimming: 3 bases; J trimming: 8 bases; junction bases outside the gene matches: 13. Germline V gene sequence: CDR1 DFQATT, CDR2 SNEGSKA (reference sequence). The CDR3 loop spans 15 amino acids. CDR3 DNA sequence: TGCAGTGCTAGCGATGGCCTTGACAGGGCCGACATTCAGTACTTC. Amino acid sequence: CSASDGLDRADIQYF.

The V gene is TRBV7-2, the J gene TRBJ2-7; 7 nucleotides line up with TRBD1. CDR1 is SGHTA and CDR2 is FQGNSA in the germline V gene. V shed 5 bases, J shed 3 bases, and the junction held 7 bases outside the gene matches. This CDR3 is 14 amino acids long. The CDR3 loop reads CASSPGTEFYEQYF. Written as DNA, the CDR3 is TGTGCCAGCAGCCCCGGGACAGAGTTCTACGAGCAGTACTTC. Supplemented by reference TRBV7-2 and TRBJ2-7, the full variable domain reads GAGVSQSPSNKVTEKGKDVELRCDPISGHTALYWYRQSLGQGLEFLIYFQGNSAPDKSGLPSDRFSAERTGGSVSTLTIQRTQQEDSAVYLCASSPGTEFYEQYFGPGTRLTVT.

The chain links TRBV27 to TRBJ2-5; 7 nucleotides align to TRBD1. V trimming: 6 bases; J trimming: 5 bases; junction bases outside the gene matches: 15. The length of the CDR3 is 16 residues. Per the germline V gene, CDR1 is MNHEY and CDR2 is SMNVEV (reference sequence). As DNA, the CDR3 is TGTGCCAGCAGCTCCAGGAGAGAGGGGGCGCGGGAGACCCAGTACTTC. Its translation: CASSSRREGARETQYF.

The J gene is TRBJ1-5, the V gene TRBV6-2 or TRBV6-3; D is ambiguous. V was pared by 1 base and J by 3 bases, with 10 bases between. Germline V CDR1 and CDR2: MNHEY, SVGEGT. The CDR3 length is 15 residues. The CDR3 bases are TGTGCCAGCAGTTACTGGATAGGGAACAATCAGCCCCAGCATTTT. Translation gives CASSYWIGNNQPQHF.

V is TRBV29-1 and J is TRBJ2-7; 7 bases are a match to TRBD1. Germline V CDR1 and CDR2: SQVTM, ANQGSEA. This CDR3 spans 15 amino acids. V dropped 4 bases and J dropped 2; count of bases not matched to a gene: 11. Here the CDR3 DNA reads TGCAGCGTTGTAGTACGGGACAGTGGGACCTACGAGCAGTACGTC. This encodes CSVVVRDSGTYEQYV.

The table lists this clonotype with a few counts. The chain has TRBV20-1 and TRBJ1-2; D gene uncertain. The CDR3 loop spans 8 amino acids. Germline CDR1 DFQATT, CDR2 SNEGSKA (reference sequence). The CDR3 spells CRAYGYTF. CDR3 nucleotide sequence: TGCAGGGCTTATGGCTACACCTTC.